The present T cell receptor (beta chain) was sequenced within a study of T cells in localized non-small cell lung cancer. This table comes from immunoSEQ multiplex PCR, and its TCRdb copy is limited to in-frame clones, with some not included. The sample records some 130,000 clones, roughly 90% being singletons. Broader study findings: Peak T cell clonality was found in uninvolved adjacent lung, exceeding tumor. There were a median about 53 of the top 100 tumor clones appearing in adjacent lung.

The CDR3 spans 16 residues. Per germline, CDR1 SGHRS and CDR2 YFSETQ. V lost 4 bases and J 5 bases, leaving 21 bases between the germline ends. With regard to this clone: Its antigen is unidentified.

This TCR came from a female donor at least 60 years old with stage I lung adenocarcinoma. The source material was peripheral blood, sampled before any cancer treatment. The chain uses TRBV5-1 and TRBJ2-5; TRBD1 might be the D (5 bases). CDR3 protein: CASSAIGRVPGETQYF. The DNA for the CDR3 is TGCGCCAGCAGCGCAATAGGCCGGGTCCCAGGGGAGACCCAGTACTTC.